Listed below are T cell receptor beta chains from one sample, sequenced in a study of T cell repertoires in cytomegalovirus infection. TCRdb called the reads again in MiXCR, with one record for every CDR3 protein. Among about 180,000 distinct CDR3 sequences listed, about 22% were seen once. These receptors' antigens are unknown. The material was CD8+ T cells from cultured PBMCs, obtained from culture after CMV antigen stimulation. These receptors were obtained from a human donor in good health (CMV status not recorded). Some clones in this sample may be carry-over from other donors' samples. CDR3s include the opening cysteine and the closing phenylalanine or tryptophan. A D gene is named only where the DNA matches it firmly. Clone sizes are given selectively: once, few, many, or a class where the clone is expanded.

CASSFPDRELWNEQFF	TGTGCCAGCAGCTTCCCCGACAGGGAGCTATGGAATGAGCAGTTCTTC	TRBJ2-1	.	TRBV6-6	TRBD1
CASSLLAEAFF	TGTGCCAGCAGCTTACTGGCTGAAGCTTTCTTT	TRBJ1-1	few	TRBV7-2	.
CASSQVGRDTEQYF	TGCGCCAGCAGCCAGGTGGGGAGGGATACCGAGCAGTACTTC	TRBJ2-7	few	TRBV4-3	TRBD2
CASSYGDGYEQYF	TGTGCCAGCAGCTATGGGGACGGTTACGAGCAGTACTTC	TRBJ2-7	.	TRBV7-2	.
CASSQGPGQGYREQYF	TGCGCCAGCAGCCAAGGGCCGGGACAGGGATATCGGGAGCAGTACTTC	TRBJ2-7	few	TRBV4-1	TRBD1
CASSQDREETQYF	TGCGCCAGCAGCCAGGACCGGGAAGAGACCCAGTACTTC	TRBJ2-5	.	TRBV4-1	.
CASSRWNSGANVLTF	TGTGCCAGCAGTCGGTGGAACTCTGGGGCCAACGTCCTGACTTTC	TRBJ2-6	.	TRBV12-3/TRBV12-4	.
CATGQGATGELFF	TGTGCCACCGGCCAGGGGGCCACCGGGGAGCTGTTTTTT	TRBJ2-2	many	TRBV24-1	TRBD1
CASSPSPGQGGYEQYF	TGTGCCAGCAGCCCATCCCCAGGACAGGGCGGCTACGAGCAGTACTTC	TRBJ2-7	.	TRBV7-9	TRBD1
CASISGGLNTEAFF	TGTGCCAGTATTAGCGGAGGGCTGAACACTGAAGCTTTCTTT	TRBJ1-1	.	TRBV19	.
CASSQAGGAAEETQYF	TGCGCCAGCAGCCAGGCAGGGGGCGCCGCGGAAGAGACCCAGTACTTC	TRBJ2-5	.	TRBV4-1	TRBD1
CASSQDGSLAGGISYNEQFF	TGCGCCAGCAGCCAAGATGGGAGTCTAGCGGGGGGCATCTCCTACAATGAGCAGTTCTTC	TRBJ2-1	many	TRBV4-1	TRBD2
CASSYSTTIGLDTQYF	TGTGCCAGCAGTTACTCGACGACGATCGGTCTGGATACGCAGTATTTT	TRBJ2-3	.	TRBV6-2/TRBV6-3	.
CASSLDIAGYTF	TGTGCCAGTAGTCTCGACATTGCTGGCTACACCTTC	TRBJ1-2	.	TRBV19	.
CASNTDGNTGELFF	TGTGCCAGCAACACGGACGGGAACACCGGGGAGCTGTTTTTT	TRBJ2-2	.	TRBV6-5	.
CASGTLNTEAFF	TGTGCCAGTGGGACCTTGAACACTGAAGCTTTCTTT	TRBJ1-1	few	TRBV19	.
CASSAPGQGYNEQFF	TGTGCCAGCAGTGCGCCGGGACAGGGCTACAATGAGCAGTTCTTC	TRBJ2-1	.	TRBV6-2/TRBV6-3	TRBD1
CSVSGGWGMNTEAFF	TGCAGCGTTTCCGGTGGCTGGGGTATGAACACTGAAGCTTTCTTT	TRBJ1-1	.	TRBV29-1	.
CATSSDRVKDSYNSPLHF	TGTGCCACCAGCAGCGACAGGGTAAAAGACTCCTATAATTCACCCCTCCACTTT	TRBJ1-6	.	TRBV15	TRBD1
CARSLYWDWEGNQPQHF	TGTGCCCGCAGTTTATATTGGGATTGGGAGGGAAATCAGCCCCAGCATTTT	TRBJ1-5	once	TRBV27	.
CASSLLLDEQFF	TGTGCCAGCAGTTTACTCCTGGATGAGCAGTTCTTC	TRBJ2-1	.	TRBV12-3/TRBV12-4	.
CASRVTGSGEQFF	TGTGCCAGCCGAGTTACGGGTAGCGGGGAGCAGTTCTTC	TRBJ2-1	few	TRBV6-2/TRBV6-3	TRBD2
CASRIRAPSSNQPQHF	TGTGCCAGCAGGATCCGGGCCCCGTCTAGCAATCAGCCCCAGCATTTT	TRBJ1-5	.	TRBV7-9	.
CASRFSRDYTSYEQYF	TGTGCCAGCAGATTTAGCCGGGACTACACTTCCTACGAGCAGTACTTC	TRBJ2-7	few	TRBV7-2	TRBD2
CASSSYRGTEAFF	TGTGCCAGCAGCTCTTACAGGGGAACTGAAGCTTTCTTT	TRBJ1-1	few	TRBV11-2	TRBD1
CASSPPGQQNEKLFF	TGTGCCAGCAGCCCTCCGGGACAGCAAAATGAAAAACTGTTTTTT	TRBJ1-4	few	TRBV7-8	TRBD1
CASTPTRDRASYEQYF	TGTGCCAGCACCCCAACGCGGGACAGGGCATCCTACGAGCAGTACTTC	TRBJ2-7	.	TRBV6-5	TRBD1
CASSPRHSNQPQHF	TGTGCCAGCAGTCCCCGACATAGCAATCAGCCCCAGCATTTT	TRBJ1-5	few	TRBV27	.
CASSPLAGGTPHLNYGYTF	TGTGCCAGCAGTCCTTTGGCTGGAGGGACACCTCATCTAAACTATGGCTACACCTTC	TRBJ1-2	.	TRBV12-3/TRBV12-4	.
CASSFRGLGEKLFF	TGTGCCAGCAGCTTTAGGGGGCTAGGGGAAAAACTGTTTTTT	TRBJ1-4	.	TRBV5-6	TRBD1
CASSLGQGGDQPQHF	TGTGCCAGCAGCCTCGGACAGGGAGGGGATCAGCCCCAGCATTTT	TRBJ1-5	.	TRBV7-4	TRBD1
CASSFTNTEAFF	TGTGCCAGCAGCTTTACCAACACTGAAGCTTTCTTT	TRBJ1-1	few	TRBV7-9	.
CASSDRGQTYNSPLHF	TGTGCCAGCAGTGACAGGGGTCAGACCTATAATTCACCCCTCCACTTT	TRBJ1-6	.	TRBV7-2	TRBD1
CASSLSEENKNIQYF	TGTGCCAGCAGCTTATCGGAAGAAAACAAAAACATTCAGTACTTC	TRBJ2-4	few	TRBV7-9	.
CATQGERYTDTQYF	TGTGCCACCCAAGGGGAGCGGTACACAGATACGCAGTATTTT	TRBJ2-3	many	TRBV7-9	.
CASSLGQSGYGYTF	TGTGCCAGCAGCTTAGGGCAGTCGGGCTATGGCTACACCTTC	TRBJ1-2	few	TRBV7-2	.
CASNGGGVHNEQFF	TGTGCCAGTAACGGAGGGGGGGTCCACAATGAGCAGTTCTTC	TRBJ2-1	.	TRBV19	.